The source of this T cell receptor (beta chain) is a study of blood T cell repertoires in COVID-19. Study as a whole: The United States, Italy and Spain supplied acute and convalescent COVID-19 samples. In each case, the material was cDNA or gDNA derived from T cells, B-cell-depleted T cells, or PBMCs.

Seattle cases were enrolled at active infection and followed longitudinally. Under the authors' procedure: Estimates of nucleated cell counts were drawn from the amplification of reference gene primers. Clones were read by immunoSEQ multiplex PCR, and TCRdb kept only the in-frame ones, dropping some. V and J calls and clone size are as listed in that table; D and trimming were resolved from the DNA. The table records approximately 60,000 clones, 78% of them present only once. This CDR3 is built from 12 residues. V was cut by 2 bases and J by 6 bases, with 7 bases left in between. The sequencing input was peripheral blood. V and J are TRBV12-3 or TRBV12-4 and TRBJ1-2, with D possibly TRBD1 on 6 matching bases. The clonotype comes from a man aged 55 to 70 with COVID-19, enrolled during active disease. The CDR3 DNA sequence: TGTGCCAGCAGTTTACAGGGGAATGGCTACACCTTC. Amino acids: CASSLQGNGYTF.